Listed below are T cell receptor beta chains from one sample, sequenced in a study of shared clonotypes between healthy human individuals. TCRdb's table, derived via immunoSEQ multiplex PCR, lists solely in-frame clones and lacks some. Of nearly 2 million clones in the sample, approximately 95% were seen once. Sequencing input: naive CD8+ T cells sorted from blood. These receptors originate from a man aged 18 to 29 in good health. The CDR3 runs from the conserved cysteine through the conserved F or W. The D gene is left open where the match is weak. Some rows mark clone size as missing; the rest say once, few, many or name a class of expanded clone.

d_call,v_call,j_call,clone_size,cdr3_nt,cdr3_aa
TRBD1,TRBV9,TRBJ2-7,NA,TGTGCCAGCAGCTCCCGGGACAGGGGATCCTACGAGCAGTACTTC,CASSSRDRGSYEQYF
TRBD2,TRBV5-4,TRBJ2-5,NA,TGTGCCAGCAGCATCGCGGGAGGGCGAGAGACCCAGTACTTC,CASSIAGGRETQYF
NA,TRBV7-9,TRBJ2-5,once,TGTGCCAGCAGCTCTTATTCACCGGGCGGGGAGACCCAGTACTTC,CASSSYSPGGETQYF
TRBD2,TRBV25-1,TRBJ2-7,NA,TGTGCCAGCAGTGAATGGAGCGGGAGCTCCTACGAGCAGTACTTC,CASSEWSGSSYEQYF
NA,TRBV7-9,TRBJ1-2,NA,TGTGCCAGCACCCCAACCGCTACATCTAACTATGGCTACACCTTC,CASTPTATSNYGYTF
TRBD1,TRBV27,TRBJ1-6,NA,TGTGCCAGCGGCGAGGGACAGCTTAATTCACCCCTCCACTTT,CASGEGQLNSPLHF
NA,TRBV27,TRBJ1-1,NA,TGTGCCAGCAGTTCCGAACCGACAGTCTTCGTCACTGAAGCTTTCTTT,CASSSEPTVFVTEAFF
TRBD1,TRBV7-9,TRBJ2-3,NA,TGTGCCAGCAGTCCCTGGGGCACAGGGGACCCAGATACGCAGTATTTT,CASSPWGTGDPDTQYF
NA,TRBV6-1,TRBJ2-7,NA,TGTGCCAGCAGTGACTCCGGGGCCGCCTACGAGCAGTACTTC,CASSDSGAAYEQYF
NA,TRBV19,TRBJ2-1,NA,TGTGCCAGTAGTATTGGTTACAATGAGCAGTTCTTC,CASSIGYNEQFF